This is a list of T cell receptor beta chains from one sample in a study of shared clonotypes between healthy human individuals. TCRdb's copy holds only in-frame clones and misses some; the assay was immunoSEQ multiplex PCR. This table holds 2 million to 2.5 million clones, roughly 94% found once. The sample taken for sequencing was naive CD4+ T cells sorted from blood. The receptors derive from a man between 18 and 29 years old in good health. Both conserved end residues are part of each CDR3. D genes are given only for firm matches. Part of the rows lack a size; the others show once, few, many or a class for expanded clones.

cdr3_aa,cdr3_nt,clone_size,d_call,j_call,v_call
CAWRGQGLHEQYF,TGTGCCTGGCGGGGACAGGGGCTACACGAGCAGTACTTC,NA,TRBD1,TRBJ2-7,TRBV30
CASPKEGVTYEQYF,TGTGCCAGCCCGAAAGAGGGGGTCACCTACGAGCAGTACTTC,NA,NA,TRBJ2-7,TRBV6-1
CASSLREEGRSPLHF,TGTGCCAGCAGCTTGAGGGAAGAAGGCCGGTCACCCCTCCACTTT,NA,NA,TRBJ1-6,TRBV5-4
CASSEAVGTKYF,TGTGCCAGCAGTGAAGCTGTCGGGACGAAGTATTTT,NA,NA,TRBJ1-3,TRBV2
CASSGAGGGYTF,TGTGCCAGCAGTGGTGCCGGGGGTGGCTACACCTTC,NA,NA,TRBJ1-2,TRBV27
CASSSLDRSSYNEQFF,TGTGCCAGCAGTTCCCTGGACAGGAGCTCCTACAATGAGCAGTTCTTC,NA,TRBD1,TRBJ2-1,TRBV25-1
CASSLGGSGAPETQYF,TGTGCCAGCAGCTTAGGAGGTAGCGGGGCCCCAGAGACCCAGTACTTC,NA,TRBD2,TRBJ2-5,TRBV7-2
CASRSGTANTGELFF,TGTGCCAGCAGGTCCGGGACAGCGAACACCGGGGAGCTGTTTTTT,NA,TRBD1,TRBJ2-2,TRBV2
CAISEMDRGVGEQFF,TGTGCCATCAGTGAGATGGACAGGGGGGTGGGTGAGCAGTTCTTC,NA,TRBD1,TRBJ2-1,TRBV10-3
CASSLSFSGANVLTF,TGTGCCAGCAGCTTATCTTTCTCTGGGGCCAACGTCCTGACTTTC,NA,NA,TRBJ2-6,TRBV7-2
CASSLGGSYGPGNEQFF,TGTGCCAGCAGCTTAGGCGGGAGTTATGGTCCGGGCAATGAGCAGTTCTTC,NA,TRBD2,TRBJ2-1,TRBV7-2
CASSLGPGLAGDTQYF,TGTGCCAGCAGCTTGGGCCCGGGACTAGCAGGGGATACGCAGTATTTT,NA,TRBD2,TRBJ2-3,TRBV5-4
CASSLKPGGTEAFF,TGTGCCAGCAGTTTAAAGCCAGGGGGCACTGAAGCTTTCTTT,NA,TRBD1,TRBJ1-1,TRBV27
CASTLRGGSYNEQFF,TGTGCCAGCACCCTCCGGGGGGGCTCCTACAATGAGCAGTTCTTC,NA,TRBD2,TRBJ2-1,TRBV6-5
CAWAPLQGTVIEQYF,TGTGCCTGGGCTCCCCTCCAGGGGACAGTCATCGAGCAGTACTTC,NA,TRBD1,TRBJ2-7,TRBV30
CASSRPGTANEQYF,TGTGCCAGCAGCAGGCCCGGGACAGCTAACGAGCAGTACTTC,NA,TRBD1,TRBJ2-7,TRBV5-5
CASRPTGGDYGYTF,TGCGCCAGCAGGCCCACAGGGGGCGACTATGGCTACACCTTC,NA,TRBD1,TRBJ1-2,TRBV5-1
CALDGSGANVLTF,TGTGCCTTGGACGGCTCTGGGGCCAACGTCCTGACTTTC,NA,NA,TRBJ2-6,TRBV30
CASRDSLFSGEQFF,TGTGCCAGCCGGGACAGTCTGTTTTCGGGTGAGCAGTTCTTC,NA,TRBD1,TRBJ2-1,TRBV9
CASSYVQGGGPQHF,TGTGCCAGCAGTTACGTCCAGGGGGGGGGACCCCAGCATTTT,NA,TRBD1,TRBJ1-5,TRBV6-5
CASSPKRGTENEKLFF,TGTGCCAGCTCACCTAAACGCGGGACAGAGAATGAAAAACTGTTTTTT,NA,TRBD1,TRBJ1-4,TRBV18
CASNLDGASYEQYF,TGTGCCAGCAACCTAGACGGCGCGTCCTACGAGCAGTACTTC,NA,NA,TRBJ2-7,TRBV6-1
CASSLARLLAGGDGNTIYF,TGTGCCAGCAGCTTAGCCCGCTTATTGGCAGGGGGCGACGGAAACACCATATATTTT,once,TRBD1,TRBJ1-3,TRBV7-2
CASSTLGGYEQYF,TGTGCCAGCAGCACCCTAGGGGGCTACGAGCAGTACTTC,once,NA,TRBJ2-7,TRBV7-9
CASGSGGRAQYF,TGTGCCAGTGGGTCAGGAGGCCGAGCGCAGTACTTC,NA,NA,TRBJ2-7,TRBV2
CASSHGGNSPLHF,TGTGCCAGCAGCCACGGGGGTAATTCACCCCTCCACTTT,NA,NA,TRBJ1-6,TRBV7-3
CATSDRTYEQYF,TGTGCCACCTCGGACAGAACCTACGAGCAGTACTTC,NA,NA,TRBJ2-7,TRBV11-2
CASSPGGAQPQHF,TGTGCCAGCAGCCCCGGGGGGGCGCAGCCCCAGCATTTT,NA,NA,TRBJ1-5,TRBV4-2
CASRGLAGVEKSSYNEQFF,TGTGCCAGCAGAGGACTAGCGGGAGTGGAAAAGAGCTCCTACAATGAGCAGTTCTTC,NA,TRBD2,TRBJ2-1,TRBV2
CASSQIIGSGELFF,TGCGCCAGCAGCCAGATCATAGGCTCCGGGGAGCTGTTTTTT,NA,NA,TRBJ2-2,TRBV4-3
CASSYSSPKNIQYF,TGTGCCAGCAGTTACTCGAGTCCCAAAAACATTCAGTACTTC,NA,NA,TRBJ2-4,TRBV6-5
CASSVGQPESNVLTF,TGTGCCAGCAGTGTGGGACAGCCAGAGTCCAACGTCCTGACTTTC,NA,TRBD1,TRBJ2-6,TRBV2
CAWGPGAGGGLETQYF,TGTGCCTGGGGACCTGGGGCAGGGGGCGGCTTGGAGACCCAGTACTTC,NA,TRBD1,TRBJ2-5,TRBV30
CASSVSANTGELFF,TGTGCCAGCAGCGTGTCCGCGAACACCGGGGAGCTGTTTTTT,NA,NA,TRBJ2-2,TRBV9
CASERGGNNYGYTF,TGTGCCAGCGAACGGGGGGGGAACAACTATGGCTACACCTTC,NA,NA,TRBJ1-2,TRBV6-6
CASSLGNRGGTEAFF,TGCGCCAGCAGCTTGGGAAACAGGGGTGGCACTGAAGCTTTCTTT,once,TRBD1,TRBJ1-1,TRBV5-1
CASSPRTRSSGNTIYF,TGTGCCAGCTCACCAAGGACCCGATCGTCAGGAAACACCATATATTTT,NA,NA,TRBJ1-3,TRBV18
CASSYDGNTEAFF,TGTGCCAGCAGTTACGATGGGAACACTGAAGCTTTCTTT,NA,NA,TRBJ1-1,TRBV6-6
CASSRQYNEQFF,TGTGCCAGCAGCCGCCAATACAATGAGCAGTTCTTC,NA,NA,TRBJ2-1,TRBV7-6
CASSGTGRAANEKLFF,TGCGCCAGCAGCGGGACAGGGAGGGCTGCTAATGAAAAACTGTTTTTT,NA,TRBD1,TRBJ1-4,TRBV10-1
CASSGGFTDTQYF,TGTGCCAGCAGTGGGGGATTCACAGATACGCAGTATTTT,NA,NA,TRBJ2-3,TRBV27
CASSTTEYNSPLHF,TGCGCCAGCAGCACGACTGAGTATAATTCACCCCTCCACTTT,NA,NA,TRBJ1-6,TRBV5-1
CASRGTVEQYF,TGTGCCAGCAGGGGGACGGTCGAGCAGTACTTC,NA,NA,TRBJ2-7,TRBV6-5
CASSFQTDTQYF,TGTGCCAGCAGCTTCCAAACAGATACGCAGTATTTT,NA,NA,TRBJ2-3,TRBV5-4
CASSDLRRGAPGELFF,TGTGCCAGCAGTGACCTGAGGAGGGGGGCTCCCGGGGAGCTGTTTTTT,NA,NA,TRBJ2-2,TRBV25-1
CASSHRTAPTGELFF,TGTGCCAGCAGCCACCGGACAGCCCCGACCGGGGAGCTGTTTTTT,NA,NA,TRBJ2-2,TRBV14
CASSRTGERETQYF,TGTGCCAGCAGCAGGACAGGGGAGAGAGAGACCCAGTACTTC,NA,TRBD1,TRBJ2-5,TRBV7-9
CAISESRDSNSPLHF,TGTGCCATCAGTGAGTCCAGGGACTCTAATTCACCCCTCCACTTT,few,NA,TRBJ1-6,TRBV10-3